Sequencing of this T cell receptor beta chain was carried out in a study of cytotoxic CD8 clonotypes in ibrutinib-treated CLL. Looked up from germline, CDR1 is SGDLS and CDR2 is YYNGEE. Unmatched junction bases numbered 8, after V lost 2 bases and J lost 2 bases. This CDR3 is 16 amino acids long. Only in-frame clones appear in the TCRdb table, and some are missing; sequencing was by immunoSEQ multiplex PCR. The sample records about 310,000 clones, 80% being singletons. Sample: PBMCs, taken before ibrutinib treatment. This clonotype was obtained from a human donor with chronic lymphocytic leukemia. The genes are TRBV9 and TRBJ2-3; 7 positions match TRBD2. The CDR3 DNA follows: TGTGCCAGCAGCGTCGCCACCGGGAGGTACACAGATACGCAGTATTTT. Amino acids: CASSVATGRYTDTQYF.